This paragraph covers one TCR beta chain sequence. The sample originates from a study of T-cell reconstitution after alpha-beta-depleted transplantation in children. It was with unique molecular identifiers that the TCRbeta library was prepared. TCRdb called the PCR reads again in MiXCR, with one record for every CDR3 protein. The sample consists of roughly 310,000 distinct CDR3 sequences, around 25% of them appearing once. The sequencing here drew on PBMCs, mostly from graft donor cells, taken 180 days after TCRalphabeta/CD19-depleted stem cell transplant. The sequence was collected from a male patient between 5 and 17 years old who had a stem cell transplant for acute lymphoblastic leukemia, so the T cells may come from the graft donor.

The CDR3 DNA follows: TGTGCCAGCAGCCAGTCTAGCGGGATGGTTGGACACGAGCAGTACTTC. Its protein product is CASSQSSGMVGHEQYF. The chain recombines TRBV3-1 with TRBJ2-7, with 9 bases that match TRBD2. The CDR3 covers 16 residues. The V and J ends lost 3 bases and 5 bases, in that order; junction bases with no gene match: 11. The V gene's germline CDR1 is LGHDT and CDR2 YNNKEL (reference sequence).